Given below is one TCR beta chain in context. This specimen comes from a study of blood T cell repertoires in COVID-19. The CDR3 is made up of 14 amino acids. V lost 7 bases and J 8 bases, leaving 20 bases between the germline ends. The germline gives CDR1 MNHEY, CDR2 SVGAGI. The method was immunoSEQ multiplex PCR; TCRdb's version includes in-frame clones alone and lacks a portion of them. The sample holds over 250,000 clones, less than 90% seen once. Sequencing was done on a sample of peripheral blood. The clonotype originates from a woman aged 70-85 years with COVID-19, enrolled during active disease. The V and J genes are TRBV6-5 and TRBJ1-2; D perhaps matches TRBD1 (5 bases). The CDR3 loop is CASTTWGGSEGYTF. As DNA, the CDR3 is TGTGCCAGCACCACCTGGGGGGGATCCGAGGGCTACACCTTC.